This TCR beta chain comes out of a study of PD-L1 blockade in urothelial cancer. For the study at large: Atezolizumab (1,200 mg intravenously every 3 weeks) began in about 2014 for patients. Bladder-origin urothelial cancer in males covered most of the roughly 29 patients. Overall study results and limits: At the 3-week point, tumor-associated blood clones expanded more in durable-benefit patients.

With V trimmed by 6 bases and J by 1 base, 6 bases remained unmatched. Germline-derived CDR1 and CDR2 are KGHSH and LQKENI. There are 15 residues in the CDR3. A remark on this clone: Its antigen remains unidentified.

Assay: immunoSEQ multiplex PCR; the TCRdb copy retains only in-frame clones and omits some. Of 120,000 or so clones detected, around 88% appear once; the ten largest clones hold around 2.4%. Time point denoted: peripheral blood 6 weeks after treatment start. This TCR was sampled from a man aged 45-65 years with urothelial cancer. The J gene is TRBJ1-5, the V gene TRBV18; 7 bases match TRBD1. This specimen was PBMCs, taken around atezolizumab (anti-PD-L1) treatment. The CDR3 coding sequence is TGTGCCAGCTCGTGGGGACAGTCAAGCAATCAGCCCCAGCATTTT. Its translation: CASSWGQSSNQPQHF.